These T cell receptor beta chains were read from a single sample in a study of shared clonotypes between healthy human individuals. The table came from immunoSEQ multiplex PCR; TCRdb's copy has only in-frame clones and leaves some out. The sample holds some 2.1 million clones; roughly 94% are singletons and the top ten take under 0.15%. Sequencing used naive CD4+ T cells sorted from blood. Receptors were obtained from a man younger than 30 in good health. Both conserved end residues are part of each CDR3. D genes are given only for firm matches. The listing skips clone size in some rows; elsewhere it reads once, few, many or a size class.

TGTGCCAGCAGCCAAATCCATACTAGTCAAGAGACCCAGTACTTC	CASSQIHTSQETQYF	TRBV7-2	TRBJ2-5	.	.
TGTGCCAGGCCGCCAGGGACCTACGAGCAGTACTTC	CARPPGTYEQYF	TRBV14	TRBJ2-7	.	.
TGCAGCGTTGACGGACCGGGACAGGGTTACGAGCAGTACTTC	CSVDGPGQGYEQYF	TRBV29-1	TRBJ2-7	TRBD1	once
TGCGCCAGCAGCTTGGGGGCGGGACCGGACAATGAGCAGTTCTTC	CASSLGAGPDNEQFF	TRBV5-1	TRBJ2-1	.	.
TGTGCCAGCAGCTTGTTCGGCGGGTTGTCCTTC	CASSLFGGLSF	TRBV11-2	TRBJ2-4	.	.
TGTGCCACCAGCCGTTACAATGAGCAGTTCTTC	CATSRYNEQFF	TRBV10-3	TRBJ2-1	.	.
TGTGCCAGCAGTGATACAGGGAAGGCCGGGGAGCTGTTTTTT	CASSDTGKAGELFF	TRBV6-6	TRBJ2-2	.	.
TGTGCCAGCAGAACAGGTCAGGCCCTCCACTTT	CASRTGQALHF	TRBV28	TRBJ1-6	.	.
TGTGCCTCGGGGACAGGGAACACTGAAGCTTTCTTT	CASGTGNTEAFF	TRBV30	TRBJ1-1	TRBD1	once
TGCGCCTCCCAAGAGGGCAGTGGGGCTGGAAAACTGTTTTTT	CASQEGSGAGKLFF	TRBV5-1	TRBJ1-4	.	.
TGTGCCAGCAGATCAACAGGGAATGCTAACTATGGCTACACCTTC	CASRSTGNANYGYTF	TRBV6-5	TRBJ1-2	.	.
TGTGCCAGCAGTACCCGGGGGGCCTGGACCGGGGAGCTGTTTTTT	CASSTRGAWTGELFF	TRBV6-5	TRBJ2-2	.	once
TGTGCCAGCAGCTTTGTCAACAGCGGGACCAGCACAGATACGCAGTATTTT	CASSFVNSGTSTDTQYF	TRBV7-2	TRBJ2-3	TRBD2	.
TGCGCCAGCGGGGGGACTAGCGGGTTCCTCTACGAGCAGTACTTC	CASGGTSGFLYEQYF	TRBV23-1	TRBJ2-7	TRBD2	.
TGTGCCAGCAGGAACCGGGACAGACACCAAGAGACCCAGTACTTC	CASRNRDRHQETQYF	TRBV28	TRBJ2-5	TRBD1	.
TGTGCCAGCAGCTCTCTGGGAAGGTCGAACACCGGGGAGCTGTTTTTT	CASSSLGRSNTGELFF	TRBV7-9	TRBJ2-2	.	.
TGTGCCAGCAGCGTAGCTGTGAGCGGGGGCCAAGAGACCCAGTACTTC	CASSVAVSGGQETQYF	TRBV9	TRBJ2-5	TRBD2	.
TGTGCCAGCAGCTCCCACACCGAGCAGTACTTC	CASSSHTEQYF	TRBV11-2	TRBJ2-7	.	.
TGTGCCAGCAGCTTGGACGGGCTGACGAACGCGCAGTTCTTC	CASSLDGLTNAQFF	TRBV5-4	TRBJ2-1	.	.
TGTGCCAGCACCCTACTAACCGACGCGAACACTGAAGCTTTCTTT	CASTLLTDANTEAFF	TRBV6-1	TRBJ1-1	.	.
TGCGCCAGCAGCCTGTTTACCGGGACAGGGGAGTATAGCTCTGGAAACACCATATATTTT	CASSLFTGTGEYSSGNTIYF	TRBV5-1	TRBJ1-3	TRBD1	.
TGTGCCAGTAGTCCGACCCGACTAGCGGGAGCCTACGAGCAGTACTTC	CASSPTRLAGAYEQYF	TRBV19	TRBJ2-7	TRBD2	.
TGTGCCAGCAGCTTGAGACAGGGGTTCGGCTACACCTTC	CASSLRQGFGYTF	TRBV7-2	TRBJ1-2	TRBD1	.
TGTGCCAGCAGCGTAGTAGGGACTAGCGGGAGGTACAATGAGCAGTTCTTC	CASSVVGTSGRYNEQFF	TRBV9	TRBJ2-1	TRBD2	.
TGTGCCAGCAGTCCCCGGACAGTGATTAGCACAGATACGCAGTATTTT	CASSPRTVISTDTQYF	TRBV27	TRBJ2-3	.	.
TGTGCCAGTTGGCAGAAGGCGGACTATGGCTACACCTTC	CASWQKADYGYTF	TRBV19	TRBJ1-2	.	few
TGTGCCAGCAGCCCGGGGGGGCCCGGGGAGCTGTTTTTT	CASSPGGPGELFF	TRBV6-5	TRBJ2-2	TRBD2	once
TGCGCCAGCAGCCGGACAGATCCCACCGGGGAGCTGTTTTTT	CASSRTDPTGELFF	TRBV5-1	TRBJ2-2	.	.
TGTGCCACCAGCAGAGATCGAACCCTATCCTACGAGCAGTACTTC	CATSRDRTLSYEQYF	TRBV15	TRBJ2-7	.	.
TGTGCCAGCAGCAGGGGTATGGATAGAGAGACCCAGTACTTC	CASSRGMDRETQYF	TRBV6-5	TRBJ2-5	.	.
TGCGCCAGCAGCCCAGAGAGCGACTATAGCAATCAGCCCCAGCATTTT	CASSPESDYSNQPQHF	TRBV4-1	TRBJ1-5	.	.
TGTGCTAGTCAGGACTGGAGGGGGAATACGCAGTATTTT	CASQDWRGNTQYF	TRBV19	TRBJ2-3	.	.
TGTGCCAGCAGCACACAGGGTTTGGGTAATTCACCCCTCCACTTT	CASSTQGLGNSPLHF	TRBV5-4	TRBJ1-6	.	.
TGTGCCAGCAGCTTAGCCTGGACAGGGGCAGCGAAGACCCAGTACTTC	CASSLAWTGAAKTQYF	TRBV11-2	TRBJ2-5	TRBD1	.
TGTGCCTGGAGCGAGTGGGGGACGGGGAATCAGCCCCAGCATTTT	CAWSEWGTGNQPQHF	TRBV30	TRBJ1-5	.	.
TGCAGCGTTTCAGACAGGGTTTTATCCTACGAGCAGTACTTC	CSVSDRVLSYEQYF	TRBV29-1	TRBJ2-7	TRBD1	.
TGTGCCAGCAGCTTAGAGGAGCGCCGCAACACTGAAGCTTTCTTT	CASSLEERRNTEAFF	TRBV7-9	TRBJ1-1	.	.
TGTGCCAGCAGTGATACCCCCACAGGGATGAATGAGCAGTTCTTC	CASSDTPTGMNEQFF	TRBV25-1	TRBJ2-1	.	.
TGTGCCAGCAGCGCGGGATTCGGGAGTCCCCCCCATGAGCAGTTCTTC	CASSAGFGSPPHEQFF	TRBV9	TRBJ2-1	.	.
TGTGCCAGCCCCCCCGGGAACACCATATATTTT	CASPPGNTIYF	TRBV28	TRBJ1-3	.	.
TGTGCCAGCAGCCCGGGGGGACGAGCATCCGAGCAGTACTTC	CASSPGGRASEQYF	TRBV9	TRBJ2-7	TRBD2	.
TGCGCCAGCAGCTTGGACAGTTCGTATGGCTACACCTTC	CASSLDSSYGYTF	TRBV5-1	TRBJ1-2	.	.